The 12 T cell receptor beta chains presented below share a single source sample, sequenced in a study of stem cell transplantation in POMP-related autoinflammatory disease. Data came from immunoSEQ multiplex PCR; TCRdb stores just in-frame clones and leaves some out. The sample holds 25,000 to 30,000 clones, more than 75% seen once. The sample in question was CD4+ T cells from PBMCs, obtained before stem cell transplantation. These receptors were collected from a human donor with POMP-related autoinflammation and immune dysregulation (PRAID).

This chain uses TRBV19 with TRBJ2-1, with D possibly being TRBD2 (5 bases). The CDR3 loop spans 14 amino acids. Per germline, CDR1 LNHDA and CDR2 SQIVND (reference sequence). The V gene lost 4 bases and the J gene lost 4 bases, with 11 bases spanning the gap. The CDR3 DNA is TGTGCCAGTAGTAGCCTAGCACCGTACAATGAGCAGTTCTTC. It codes for CASSSLAPYNEQFF.

This chain connects TRBV6-5 to TRBJ2-2, with D possibly TRBD1 on 6 matching bases. Trimming stripped 7 bases from V and 5 bases from J, with 14 bases between. The CDR3 loop spans 14 amino acids. The V gene's germline CDR1 is MNHEY and CDR2 SVGAGI. For the CDR3, the DNA is TGTGCCAGCACCTACCGAAGGGGGACCGGGGAGCTGTTTTTT. This encodes CASTYRRGTGELFF.

There are a few counts of this clone. The rearrangement joins TRBV19 to TRBJ1-6; 7 bases are shared with TRBD1. Germline values: CDR1 LNHDA, CDR2 SQIVND (reference sequence). The length of the CDR3 is 16 residues. The ends lost 4 bases at V and 0 bases at J; junction bases unmatched: 3. CDR3 sequence (DNA): TGTGCCAGTAGTAGCAGGGGGAGCTCCTATAATTCACCCCTCCACTTT. Encoded protein: CASSSRGSSYNSPLHF.

This chain links TRBV18 with TRBJ2-7; TRBD2 is a possible D gene (7 bases). The germline gives CDR1 KGHSH, CDR2 LQKENI. Trimming removed 6 bases at V and 2 bases at J, with 11 bases between. The length of the CDR3 is 13 residues. The CDR3 loop reads CASSSGGPYEQYF. The CDR3 DNA reads as TGTGCCAGCTCCTCCGGGGGGCCCTACGAGCAGTACTTC.

V is TRBV7-9 and J is TRBJ1-2, with TRBD1 identical over 7 bases. With V trimmed by 0 bases and J by 3 bases, 1 base remained unmatched. The CDR3 spans 14 residues. Germline V CDR1 and CDR2: SEHNR, FQNEAQ (reference sequence). CDR3 bases: TGTGCCAGCAGCTTAGCAGGGGGCCACTATGGCTACACCTTC. Translating gives CASSLAGGHYGYTF. The full variable domain, rest sourced from reference TRBV7-9 and TRBJ1-2, is DTGVSQNPRHKITKRGQNVTFRCDPISEHNRLYWYRQTLGQGPEFLTYFQNEAQLEKSRLLSDRFSAERPKGSFSTLEIQRTEQGDSAMYLCASSLAGGHYGYTFGSGTRLTVV.

J is TRBJ1-1 and V is TRBV5-6; TRBD1 is a possible D gene (5 bases). Germline V gene sequence: CDR1 SGHDT, CDR2 YYEEEE. Between the trimmed V and J ends, which lost 1 base and 10 bases, there was a span of 20 bases. This CDR3 has 15 residues. This chain's CDR3 is CASSLRGRYLQGAFF. The CDR3 region has the DNA TGTGCCAGCAGCTTGCGGGGCAGGTACCTCCAAGGAGCTTTCTTT.

The chain employs TRBV28 and TRBJ2-7; the match to TRBD2 covers 7 bases. Per the germline V gene, CDR1 is MDHEN and CDR2 is SYDVKM. This CDR3 is 14 amino acids long. Losses at the gene ends were 2 bases for V and 3 bases for J; bases not matched to a gene: 4. The DNA for the CDR3 is TGTGCCAGCAGTTTACCCGGGACTAACTACGAGCAGTACTTC. It is translated as CASSLPGTNYEQYF.

This chain connects TRBV6-5 to TRBJ2-5; TRBD2 matches at 10 bases. The germline V gene encodes CDR1 MNHEY and CDR2 SVGAGI. This CDR3 has 16 residues. The ends lost 2 bases at V and 3 bases at J; junction bases unmatched: 6. CDR3 protein: CASSYAGLAGEETQYF. Here the CDR3 DNA reads TGTGCCAGCAGTTACGCGGGGCTAGCGGGAGAAGAGACCCAGTACTTC.

V and J are TRBV28 and TRBJ1-4; D is ambiguous. This CDR3 is built from 15 residues. V lost 1 base, J lost 7 bases, and 13 bases lay in between. Germline CDR1 is MDHEN and CDR2 is SYDVKM. The CDR3 sequence is CASSLSVGLTEKLFF. CDR3 nucleotides: TGTGCCAGCAGTTTATCAGTCGGGCTTACTGAAAAACTGTTTTTT.

The chain carries TRBV13 and TRBJ2-6; D ambiguous. V gave up 0 bases and J gave up 0 bases, with 12 bases separating them. Germline V CDR1 and CDR2: PRHDT, FYEKMQ (reference sequence). The CDR3 runs to 18 residues. The CDR3 DNA follows: TGTGCCAGCAGCTTAGGCGGAAGGGCTAGCTCTGGGGCCAACGTCCTGACTTTC. This encodes CASSLGGRASSGANVLTF. Combining the CDR3 with reference TRBV13 and TRBJ2-6 gives the whole variable domain AAGVIQSPRHLIKEKRETATLKCYPIPRHDTVYWYQQGPGQDPQFLISFYEKMQSDKGSIPDRFSAQQFSDYHSELNMSSLELGDSALYFCASSLGGRASSGANVLTFGAGSRLTVL.

CDR3 sequence reads: CASRLGGSEAFF. The DNA for the CDR3 is TGTGCCAGCAGACTAGGGGGATCTGAAGCTTTCTTT. The chain uses TRBV27 and TRBJ1-1, with D possibly matching TRBD1 (6 bases). Looked up from germline, CDR1 is MNHEY and CDR2 is SMNVEV (reference sequence). Trimming removed 6 bases at V and 6 bases at J, with 11 bases between. The CDR3 loop spans 12 amino acids.

The CDR3 reads CATSLDHNEQFF. The CDR3, as DNA: TGTGCCACCAGCCTAGACCACAATGAGCAGTTCTTC. This chain joins TRBV15 and TRBJ2-1; D is ambiguous. The CDR3 is 12 amino acids. Germline loops: CDR1 LNHNV, CDR2 YYDKDF (reference sequence). The V end lost 5 bases, the J end lost 5 bases, and 7 bases lay between the germline ends.